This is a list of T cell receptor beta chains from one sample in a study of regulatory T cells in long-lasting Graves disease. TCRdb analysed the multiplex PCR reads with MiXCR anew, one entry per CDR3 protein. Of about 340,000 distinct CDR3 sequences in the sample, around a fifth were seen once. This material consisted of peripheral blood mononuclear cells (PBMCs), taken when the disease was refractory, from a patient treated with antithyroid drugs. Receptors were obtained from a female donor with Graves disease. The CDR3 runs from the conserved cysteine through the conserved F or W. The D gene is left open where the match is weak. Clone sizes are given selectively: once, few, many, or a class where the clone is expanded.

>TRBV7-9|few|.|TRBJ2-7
CASSLDRFNYEQYF
TGTGCCAGCAGCTTAGATCGATTTAATTACGAGCAGTACTTC
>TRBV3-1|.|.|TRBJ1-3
CASSQATGRLSGNTIYF
TGTGCCAGCAGCCAAGCCACAGGGCGCCTCTCTGGAAACACCATATATTTT
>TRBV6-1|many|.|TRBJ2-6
CASTRGSGANVLTF
TGTGCCAGCACCCGGGGCTCGGGGGCCAACGTCCTGACTTTC
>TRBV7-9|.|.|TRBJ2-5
CASSLFDDPQETQYF
TGTGCCAGCAGCTTATTCGACGACCCCCAAGAGACCCAGTACTTC
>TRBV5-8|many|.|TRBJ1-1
CASSLAAPNTEAFF
TGTGCCAGCAGCTTGGCGGCACCGAACACTGAAGCTTTCTTT
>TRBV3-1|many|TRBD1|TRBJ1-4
CASSPGGRNEKLFF
TGTGCCAGCAGCCCAGGGGGCCGGAATGAAAAACTGTTTTTT
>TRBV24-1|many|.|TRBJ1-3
CATTDSRTSGNTIYF
TGTGCCACCACCGACAGTCGAACCTCTGGAAACACCATATATTTT
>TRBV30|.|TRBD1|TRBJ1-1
CAWKSSAFGTGGVGGAFF
TGTGCCTGGAAGTCATCTGCGTTCGGGACAGGAGGAGTGGGGGGCGCTTTCTTT
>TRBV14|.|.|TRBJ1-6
CASSPPSTRSPLHF
TGTGCCAGCAGCCCGCCCAGCACTCGATCACCCCTCCACTTT
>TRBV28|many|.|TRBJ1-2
CASSPPTDIYGYTF
TGTGCCAGCAGTCCCCCCACAGATATCTATGGCTACACCTTC
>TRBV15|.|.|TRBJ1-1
CATGRRGVMNTEAFF
TGTGCCACCGGACGCCGGGGGGTAATGAACACTGAAGCTTTCTTT
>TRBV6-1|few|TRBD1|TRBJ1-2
CASSPWDRVLSGYTF
TGTGCCAGCAGTCCTTGGGACAGGGTCCTTTCCGGCTACACCTTC
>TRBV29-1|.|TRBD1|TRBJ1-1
CSVHPGQANTEAFF
TGCAGCGTCCATCCGGGACAGGCGAACACTGAAGCTTTCTTT
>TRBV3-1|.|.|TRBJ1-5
CASSQGRGTNQPQHF
TGTGCCAGCAGCCAAGGAAGGGGTACCAATCAGCCCCAGCATTTT
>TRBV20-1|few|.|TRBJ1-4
CSASGGPQGKDTNEKLFF
TGCAGTGCTAGCGGGGGCCCACAGGGAAAAGACACTAATGAAAAACTGTTTTTT
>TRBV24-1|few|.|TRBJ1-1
CATSENRNTEAFF
TGTGCCACCAGTGAAAACAGGAACACTGAAGCTTTCTTT
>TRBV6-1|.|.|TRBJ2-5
CASVEGRNTQYF
TGTGCCAGCGTAGAGGGTCGGAACACTCAGTACTTC
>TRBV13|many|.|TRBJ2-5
CASSLVSQGQETQYF
TGTGCCAGCAGCTTAGTTAGTCAGGGCCAAGAGACCCAGTACTTC
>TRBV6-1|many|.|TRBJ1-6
CASSDRLAGVYNSPLHF
TGTGCCAGCAGTGATAGGTTGGCAGGAGTCTATAATTCACCCCTCCACTTT
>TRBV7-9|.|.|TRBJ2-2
CASRKISGELFF
TGTGCCAGCAGGAAGATCTCAGGGGAGCTGTTTTTT
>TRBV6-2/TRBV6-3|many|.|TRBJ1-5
CASRSGQIYSNQPQHF
TGTGCCAGCAGATCCGGACAAATATATAGCAATCAGCCCCAGCATTTT
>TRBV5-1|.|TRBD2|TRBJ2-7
CASRGTSGSSYEQYF
TGCGCCAGCAGGGGGACTAGCGGGAGCTCCTACGAGCAGTACTTC
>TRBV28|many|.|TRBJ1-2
CASSSHSRGFLPGYTF
TGTGCCAGCAGCTCCCATAGTAGAGGATTCTTACCTGGCTACACCTTC
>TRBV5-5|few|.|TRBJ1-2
CASSFVVGSSMGYTF
TGTGCCAGCAGCTTTGTGGTCGGCAGCTCTATGGGCTACACCTTC
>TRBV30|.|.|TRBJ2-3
CAWSVWLGLDTQYF
TGTGCCTGGAGTGTATGGTTGGGTCTAGATACGCAGTATTTT
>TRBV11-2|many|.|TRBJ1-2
CASSFVGPLYGYTF
TGTGCCAGCAGCTTTGTAGGCCCTTTATATGGCTACACCTTC
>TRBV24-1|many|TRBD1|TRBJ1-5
CATSRTGGQPQHF
TGTGCCACCAGCCGGACAGGGGGCCAGCCCCAGCATTTT
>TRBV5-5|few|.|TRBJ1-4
CASSPLSALFNEKLFF
TGTGCCAGCAGCCCCCTCTCTGCCCTCTTTAATGAAAAACTGTTTTTT
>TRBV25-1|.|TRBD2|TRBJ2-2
CASSRLASRHGELFF
TGTGCCAGCAGTAGACTAGCATCCCGTCACGGGGAGCTGTTTTTT
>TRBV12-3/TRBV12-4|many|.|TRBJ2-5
CASSLAGMGGRETQYF
TGTGCCAGCAGTTTAGCGGGCATGGGGGGCCGGGAGACCCAGTACTTC
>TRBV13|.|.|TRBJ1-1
CASSPLFPRAGQIDTEAFF
TGTGCCAGCAGCCCACTATTCCCCAGGGCCGGCCAAATAGACACTGAAGCTTTCTTT
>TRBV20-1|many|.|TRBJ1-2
CSATGTIFYGYTF
TGCAGTGCGACCGGGACAATCTTCTATGGCTACACCTTC
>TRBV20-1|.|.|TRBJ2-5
CSAGETGRLETQYF
TGCAGTGCTGGAGAGACAGGTCGTCTTGAGACCCAGTACTTC
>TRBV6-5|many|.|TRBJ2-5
CASSYLVAVAGRETQYF
TGTGCCAGCAGTTACTTGGTGGCTGTGGCAGGACGAGAGACCCAGTACTTC
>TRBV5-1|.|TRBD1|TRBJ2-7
CASSLGTGMNEQYF
TGCGCCAGCAGCTTAGGGACAGGGATGAACGAGCAGTACTTC
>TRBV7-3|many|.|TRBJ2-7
CASSPPGEQYF
TGTGCCAGCAGCCCCCCGGGCGAGCAGTACTTC
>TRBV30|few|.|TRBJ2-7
CAWSIGTSIYEQYF
TGTGCCTGGAGTATCGGGACCTCCATCTACGAGCAGTACTTC
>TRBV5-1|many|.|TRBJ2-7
CASSLDQYEQYF
TGCGCCAGCAGCTTAGACCAGTACGAGCAGTACTTC
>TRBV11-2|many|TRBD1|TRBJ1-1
CASSSQGANTEAFF
TGTGCCAGCAGCTCACAGGGGGCGAACACTGAAGCTTTCTTT
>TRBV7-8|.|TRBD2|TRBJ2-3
CASSLGSGRAFGTDTQYF
TGTGCCAGCAGCTTGGGTAGCGGGAGGGCCTTCGGCACAGATACGCAGTATTTT
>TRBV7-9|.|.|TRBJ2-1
CASSSLAESSYNEQFF
TGTGCCAGCAGCTCTTTAGCGGAGAGCTCCTACAATGAGCAGTTCTTC
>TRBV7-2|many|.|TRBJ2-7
CASSLKSEGLRYF
TGTGCCAGCAGCTTAAAGAGTGAGGGTTTGAGGTACTTC
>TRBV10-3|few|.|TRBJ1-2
CAIRRERHGYTF
TGTGCCATCCGACGTGAGAGGCATGGCTACACCTTC
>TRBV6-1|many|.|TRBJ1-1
CASSTLSRHTEAFF
TGTGCCAGCAGCACCCTGTCCCGTCACACTGAAGCTTTCTTT
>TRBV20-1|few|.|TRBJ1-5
CSARDQGGGWPQHF
TGCAGTGCTAGAGATCAAGGGGGGGGCTGGCCCCAGCATTTT
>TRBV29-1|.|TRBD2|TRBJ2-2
CSVEEGTRFTGELFF
TGCAGCGTTGAAGAAGGGACTAGGTTTACCGGGGAGCTGTTTTTT
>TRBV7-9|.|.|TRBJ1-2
CASREVLNYGYTF
TGTGCCAGCAGAGAAGTTCTTAACTATGGCTACACCTTC
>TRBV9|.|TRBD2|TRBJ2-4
CASSVDPSGPRAIQYF
TGTGCCAGCAGCGTAGATCCTAGCGGGCCACGGGCCATTCAGTACTTC